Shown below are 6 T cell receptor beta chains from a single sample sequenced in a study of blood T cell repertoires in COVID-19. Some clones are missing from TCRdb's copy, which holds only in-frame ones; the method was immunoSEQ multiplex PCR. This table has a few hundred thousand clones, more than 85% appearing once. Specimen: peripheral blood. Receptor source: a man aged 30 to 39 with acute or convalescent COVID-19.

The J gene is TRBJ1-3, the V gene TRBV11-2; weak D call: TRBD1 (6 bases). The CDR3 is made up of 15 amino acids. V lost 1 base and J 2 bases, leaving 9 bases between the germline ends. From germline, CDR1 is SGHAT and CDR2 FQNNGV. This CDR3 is CASSLVPGAGNTIYF. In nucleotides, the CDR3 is TGTGCCAGCAGCTTAGTTCCAGGGGCTGGAAACACCATATATTTT.

The CDR3 DNA reads as TGTGCCAGCAGGTCCGGGACTAGCGCTTCCCTGGCGTACTTC. Residues: CASRSGTSASLAYF. The J gene is TRBJ2-7, the V gene TRBV28; 10 bases align to TRBD2. This CDR3 region has 14 residues. J gave up 12 bases and V 6 bases, and 14 bases lay outside the gene matches. Germline CDR1 MDHEN, CDR2 SYDVKM.

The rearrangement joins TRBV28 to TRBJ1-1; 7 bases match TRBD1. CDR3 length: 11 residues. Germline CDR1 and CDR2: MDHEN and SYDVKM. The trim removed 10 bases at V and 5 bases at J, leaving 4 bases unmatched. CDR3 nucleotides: TGTGCCACCCAGACAGGGACTGAAGCTTTCTTT. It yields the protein CATQTGTEAFF.

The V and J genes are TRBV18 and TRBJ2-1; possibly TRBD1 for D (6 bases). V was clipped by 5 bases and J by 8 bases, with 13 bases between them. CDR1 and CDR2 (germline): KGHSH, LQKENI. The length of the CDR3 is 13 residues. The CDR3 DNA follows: TGTGCCAGCTCATTCCGACAGGTGGATGAGCAGTTCTTC. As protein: CASSFRQVDEQFF.

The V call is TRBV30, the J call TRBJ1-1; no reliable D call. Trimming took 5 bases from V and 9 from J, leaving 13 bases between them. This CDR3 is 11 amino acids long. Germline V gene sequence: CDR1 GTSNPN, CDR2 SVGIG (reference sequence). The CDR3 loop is CAWGSRIKAFF. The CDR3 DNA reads TGTGCCTGGGGATCCAGGATTAAAGCTTTCTTT.

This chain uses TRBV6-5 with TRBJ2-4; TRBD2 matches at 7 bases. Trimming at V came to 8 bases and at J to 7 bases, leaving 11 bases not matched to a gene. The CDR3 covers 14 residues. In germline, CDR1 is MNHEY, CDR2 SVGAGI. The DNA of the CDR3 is TGTGCCAGCGCCCCTAGCGGCCTGGGGAACATTCAGTACTTC. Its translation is CASAPSGLGNIQYF.